This is a list of T cell receptor beta chains from one sample in a study of long-term antiretroviral therapy in people with HIV. This table comes from immunoSEQ multiplex PCR, and its TCRdb copy is limited to in-frame clones, with some not included. The table includes tens of thousands of clones, approximately 86% detected once. Specimen: unsorted PBMCs, collected about 5 years before starting antiretroviral therapy. Every receptor here comes from a man aged 50-59 years with HIV. CDR3s include the opening cysteine and the closing phenylalanine or tryptophan. A D gene is named only where the DNA matches it firmly. Clone size is not always given. Where it is, it says once, few, many or a class for expanded clones.

D	J	size	V	DNA	CDR3
-	TRBJ2-7	few	TRBV29-1	TGCAGCGTGCGGGGCAGGGCCTACGAGCAGTACTTC	CSVRGRAYEQYF
-	TRBJ1-5	few	TRBV19	TGTGCCAGTAGACCCGGCGGGGAGCCCCAGCATTTT	CASRPGGEPQHF
-	TRBJ1-2	few	TRBV29-1	TGCAGCGTTGCTGGCTACACCTTC	CSVAGYTF
-	TRBJ2-2	-	TRBV18	TGTGCCAGCCGCGCGCGAGGCACCGGGGAGCTGTTTTTT	CASRARGTGELFF
-	TRBJ1-1	-	TRBV28	TGTGCCAGCGGGGATTTGAACACTGAAGCTTTCTTT	CASGDLNTEAFF
-	TRBJ1-5	-	TRBV30	TGTGCCTGGAGTGTATGGGGAGGGCCAGCGGGGCCCCAGCATTTT	CAWSVWGGPAGPQHF
-	TRBJ2-7	-	TRBV5-1	TGCGCCAGCAGCTTGGATGGACAGTCCTACGAGCAGTACTTC	CASSLDGQSYEQYF
-	TRBJ2-1	-	TRBV7-2	TGTGCCAGCAGTTCTACCTACGGGGGCACTGAGCAGTTCTTC	CASSSTYGGTEQFF
-	TRBJ2-7	-	TRBV11-2	TGTGCCAGCAGCTTTGACACCCCTCTAGGCGAGCAGTACTTC	CASSFDTPLGEQYF
-	TRBJ1-5	-	TRBV19	TGTGCCAGTAGTATCGGGGAGGGAAGGAGATATAGCAATCAGCCCCAGCATTTT	CASSIGEGRRYSNQPQHF
TRBD2	TRBJ2-1	-	TRBV5-1	TGCGCCAGCAGCTCCGCACGACCCGGACTAGGTTCCTACAATGAGCAGTTCTTC	CASSSARPGLGSYNEQFF
-	TRBJ2-7	-	TRBV29-1	TGCAGCGTTGCCCTATTAGCGAACGACTACGAGCAGTACTTC	CSVALLANDYEQYF
-	TRBJ1-1	-	TRBV18	TGTGCCAGCTCACCACTGGGAATGAACACTGAAGCTTTCTTT	CASSPLGMNTEAFF
-	TRBJ2-5	once	TRBV5-3	TGTGCCAGAAGCTTTGGGGAGACCCAGTACTTC	CARSFGETQYF
TRBD2	TRBJ2-1	-	TRBV7-9	TGTGCCAGCAGCCTACTGACTAGCGGGGGATCCCACTACAATGAGCAGTTCTTC	CASSLLTSGGSHYNEQFF
-	TRBJ2-7	-	TRBV6-5	TGTGCCAGCAGACCCCCGGGACACTTTACCTACGAGCAGTACTTC	CASRPPGHFTYEQYF
-	TRBJ1-2	-	TRBV15	TGTGCCACCAGCAGAGATCTTATGCAGAACTATGGCTACACCTTC	CATSRDLMQNYGYTF
TRBD2	TRBJ2-5	-	TRBV5-1	TGCGCCAGCAGCTGGGGACTAGCGGAACTTCAAGAGACCCAGTACTTC	CASSWGLAELQETQYF
TRBD1	TRBJ1-1	-	TRBV7-2	TGTGCCAGCAGCTTAAGGACAGGAATGAACACTGAAGCTTTCTTT	CASSLRTGMNTEAFF
-	TRBJ1-2	-	TRBV28	TGTGCCAGCAGGCATGAGGGCTACACCTTC	CASRHEGYTF
-	TRBJ2-1	-	TRBV27	TGTGCCAGCAGTTTATCGAGCAGGGTCTCCTACAATGAGCAGTTCTTC	CASSLSSRVSYNEQFF
-	TRBJ2-2	once	TRBV6-1	TGTGCCAGCAGTGAAAACAGGGCCCACACCGGGGAGCTGTTTTTT	CASSENRAHTGELFF
-	TRBJ2-1	-	TRBV7-3	TGTGCCAGCAGCTTCGGGGGCTCAACCGGCGCCAATGAGCAGTTCTTC	CASSFGGSTGANEQFF
-	TRBJ2-1	-	TRBV7-9	TGTGCCAGCAGTTCTTGGACCGGGTACAATGAGCAGTTCTTC	CASSSWTGYNEQFF